A selection of T cell receptor beta chains follows, all from one sample in a study of blood T cell repertoires in COVID-19. TCRdb's copy holds only in-frame clones and misses some; the assay was immunoSEQ multiplex PCR. The sample holds over 200,000 clones; roughly 80% are singletons and the top ten take 5.1%. Sequenced: peripheral blood. Receptors were obtained from a human donor in a cohort sampled during active COVID-19. CDR3s include the opening cysteine and the closing phenylalanine or tryptophan. A D gene is named only where the DNA matches it firmly. Not all rows give a size; the values are once, few, many and, for expanded clones, a class.

clone size	V gene	J gene	D gene	CDR3 protein	CDR3 DNA
NA	TRBV7-2	TRBJ2-5	NA	CASSLPKGFEETQYF	TGTGCCAGCAGTTTGCCGAAGGGGTTTGAAGAGACCCAGTACTTC
NA	TRBV3-1/TRBV3-2	TRBJ1-2	TRBD1	CASSQAQLGQGPLNYGYTF	TGTGCCAGCAGCCAAGCCCAACTTGGACAGGGGCCTCTTAACTATGGCTACACCTTC
NA	TRBV4-1	TRBJ1-5	NA	CASSQDEGRGRQPQHF	TGCGCCAGCAGCCAAGATGAGGGGAGGGGTAGACAGCCCCAGCATTTT
NA	TRBV28	TRBJ2-7	TRBD2	CASKGVAGTYEQYF	TGTGCCAGCAAAGGGGTAGCGGGAACCTACGAGCAGTACTTC
NA	TRBV5-1	TRBJ2-5	TRBD2	CASTREGLRETQYF	TGCGCCAGCACCAGGGAGGGATTGAGGGAGACCCAGTACTTC
NA	TRBV28	TRBJ2-1	NA	CASTRTSSIEQFF	TGTGCCAGCACCCGAACTAGTTCCATTGAGCAGTTCTTC
NA	TRBV11-1	TRBJ2-5	NA	CASSLGQSNRQETQYF	TGTGCCAGCAGCTTAGGACAGTCTAACCGCCAAGAGACCCAGTACTTC
NA	TRBV7-9	TRBJ2-5	TRBD2	CASSSNVASGDSEETQYF	TGTGCCAGCAGTTCAAACGTAGCTAGCGGCGACAGTGAAGAGACCCAGTACTTC
NA	TRBV6-5	TRBJ1-1	NA	CASSFRGGTEAFF	TGTGCCAGCAGTTTCCGGGGGGGGACTGAAGCTTTCTTT
NA	TRBV6-5	TRBJ2-3	NA	CASSLTTRTDTQYF	TGTGCCAGCAGTTTAACTACCCGCACAGATACGCAGTATTTT
NA	TRBV20-1	TRBJ2-7	NA	CSARNRNEQYF	TGCAGTGCTAGAAATAGAAACGAGCAGTACTTC
NA	TRBV27	TRBJ1-2	TRBD1	CASTLRTGFNYGYTF	TGTGCCAGCACCCTTAGGACAGGGTTTAACTATGGCTACACCTTC
once	TRBV4-3	TRBJ2-7	NA	CASSQDPRPSASYEQYF	TGCGCCAGCAGCCAAGACCCCCGACCTAGCGCCTCCTACGAGCAGTACTTC
NA	TRBV5-8	TRBJ2-7	NA	CASSLGPTGNYEQYF	TGTGCCAGCAGCTTGGGGCCCACAGGTAACTACGAGCAGTACTTC
few	TRBV9	TRBJ2-1	TRBD2	CASSVDGVRESYNEQFF	TGTGCCAGCAGCGTAGACGGGGTGCGGGAGTCCTACAATGAGCAGTTCTTC
NA	TRBV3-1/TRBV3-2	TRBJ1-2	TRBD1	CASSLDGTGGWGYTF	TGTGCCAGCAGCCTGGACGGGACAGGGGGTTGGGGCTACACCTTC
NA	TRBV4-1	TRBJ1-1	NA	CASSMGLLNTEAFF	TGCGCCAGCAGCATGGGACTGCTGAACACTGAAGCTTTCTTT
NA	TRBV6-2/TRBV6-3	TRBJ1-1	TRBD1	CASSSQGVNTEAFF	TGTGCCAGCAGTAGTCAGGGGGTCAACACTGAAGCTTTCTTT
NA	TRBV7-3	TRBJ1-2	TRBD1	CASSPNGQGYGYTF	TGTGCCAGCAGCCCTAACGGACAGGGGTATGGCTACACCTTC
NA	TRBV2	TRBJ1-5	TRBD1	CASSPGQGNNQPQHF	TGTGCCAGCAGTCCGGGACAGGGTAACAATCAGCCCCAGCATTTT
NA	TRBV27	TRBJ2-5	TRBD2	CASTLAGGMSETQYF	TGTGCCAGCACTCTAGCGGGAGGAATGTCGGAGACCCAGTACTTC
NA	TRBV24-1	TRBJ2-5	NA	CATSGGVQETQYF	TGTGCCACCAGTGGCGGGGTCCAAGAGACCCAGTACTTC
few	TRBV3-1/TRBV3-2	TRBJ1-2	TRBD1	CASSQDQRGRNGYTF	TGTGCCAGCAGCCAAGATCAAAGGGGGCGGAATGGCTACACCTTC
NA	TRBV10-3	TRBJ2-7	NA	CAISEQGSYEQYF	TGTGCCATCAGTGAACAGGGAAGTTACGAGCAGTACTTC
NA	TRBV7-3	TRBJ1-1	NA	CASSSGDGVVTEAFF	TGTGCCAGCAGCTCCGGGGATGGAGTGGTGACTGAAGCTTTCTTT
NA	TRBV6-6	TRBJ2-5	TRBD1	CASSWKQGGETQYF	TGTGCCAGCAGTTGGAAACAGGGGGGCGAGACCCAGTACTTC
NA	TRBV7-2	TRBJ2-7	NA	CASSLGPSSYEQYF	TGTGCCAGCAGCTTAGGCCCCAGCTCCTACGAGCAGTACTTC
few	TRBV30	TRBJ2-7	TRBD2	CAWSALAGIYEQYF	TGTGCCTGGAGTGCACTAGCGGGTATCTACGAGCAGTACTTC
NA	TRBV5-1	TRBJ2-4	TRBD2	CASSGTSGTAKNIQYF	TGCGCCAGCAGCGGGACTAGCGGGACGGCCAAAAACATTCAGTACTTC
NA	TRBV11-2	TRBJ2-2	NA	CASSLGDLNTGELFF	TGTGCCAGCAGCTTAGGGGACTTAAACACCGGGGAGCTGTTTTTT